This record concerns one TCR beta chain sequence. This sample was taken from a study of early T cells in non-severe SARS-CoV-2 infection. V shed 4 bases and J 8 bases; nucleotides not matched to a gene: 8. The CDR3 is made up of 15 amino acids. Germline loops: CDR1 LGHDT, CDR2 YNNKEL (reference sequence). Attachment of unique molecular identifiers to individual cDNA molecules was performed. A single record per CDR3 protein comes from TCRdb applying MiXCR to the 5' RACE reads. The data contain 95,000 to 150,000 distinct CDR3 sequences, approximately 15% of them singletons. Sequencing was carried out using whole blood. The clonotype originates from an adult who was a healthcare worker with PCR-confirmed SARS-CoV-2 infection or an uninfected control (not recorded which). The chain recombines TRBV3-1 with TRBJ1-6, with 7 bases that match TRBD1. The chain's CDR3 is CASSPRQGFDSPLHF. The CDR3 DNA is TGTGCCAGCAGCCCCCGACAGGGTTTCGATTCACCCCTCCACTTT.